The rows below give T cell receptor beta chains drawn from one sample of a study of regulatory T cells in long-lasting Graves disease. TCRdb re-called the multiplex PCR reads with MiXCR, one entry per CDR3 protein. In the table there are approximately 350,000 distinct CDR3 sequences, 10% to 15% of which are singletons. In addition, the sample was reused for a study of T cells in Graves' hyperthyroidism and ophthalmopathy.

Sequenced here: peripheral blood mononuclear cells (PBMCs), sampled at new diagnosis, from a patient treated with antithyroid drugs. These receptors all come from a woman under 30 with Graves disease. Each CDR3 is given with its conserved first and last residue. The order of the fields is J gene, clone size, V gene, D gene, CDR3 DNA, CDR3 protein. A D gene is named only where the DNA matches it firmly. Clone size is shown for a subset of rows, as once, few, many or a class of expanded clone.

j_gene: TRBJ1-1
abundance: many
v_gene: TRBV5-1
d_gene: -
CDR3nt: TGCGCCAGCAGACAGACTCTCGACAGGTGGAACACTGAAGCTTTCTTT
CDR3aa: CASRQTLDRWNTEAFF

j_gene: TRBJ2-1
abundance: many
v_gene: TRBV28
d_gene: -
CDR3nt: TGTGCCACCACCTGGGGGTACGAGCAGTTCTTC
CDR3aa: CATTWGYEQFF

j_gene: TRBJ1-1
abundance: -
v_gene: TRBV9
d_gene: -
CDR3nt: TGTGCCAGCAGCGACTCTCTTGCCTCTGAAGCTTTCTTT
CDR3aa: CASSDSLASEAFF

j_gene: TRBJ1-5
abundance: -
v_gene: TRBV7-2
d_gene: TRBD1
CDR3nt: TGTGCCAGCAGCTGGGACAGGGTTGGCCAGCCCCAGCATTTT
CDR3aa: CASSWDRVGQPQHF

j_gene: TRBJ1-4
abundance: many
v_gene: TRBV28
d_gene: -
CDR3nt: TGTGCCAGCGGCCCACAGCTAAATGAAAAACTGTTTTTT
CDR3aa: CASGPQLNEKLFF

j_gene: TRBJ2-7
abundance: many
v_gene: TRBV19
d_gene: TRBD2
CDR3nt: TGTGCCAGTAGTATGGGACTAGAACCCTACGAGCAGTACTTC
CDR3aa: CASSMGLEPYEQYF

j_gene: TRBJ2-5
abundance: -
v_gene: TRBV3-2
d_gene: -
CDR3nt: TGTGCCAGCAGCCAAGGAGAAGAGACCCAGTACTTC
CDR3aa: CASSQGEETQYF

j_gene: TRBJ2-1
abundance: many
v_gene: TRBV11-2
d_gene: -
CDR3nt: TGTGCCAGCAGCCGAACTAGTAATGAGCAGTTCTTC
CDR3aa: CASSRTSNEQFF

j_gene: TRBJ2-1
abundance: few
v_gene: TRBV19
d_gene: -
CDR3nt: TGTGCCAGTAGTATAGCTATCCACAATGAGCAGTTCTTC
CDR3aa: CASSIAIHNEQFF

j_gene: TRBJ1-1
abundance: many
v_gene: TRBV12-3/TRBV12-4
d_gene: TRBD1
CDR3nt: TGTGCCAGCAGTTGGGGTGACAGGGGCGAAGCTTTCTTT
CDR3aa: CASSWGDRGEAFF

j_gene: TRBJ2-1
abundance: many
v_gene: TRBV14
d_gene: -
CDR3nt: TGTGCCAGCAGCGTTCCCATGGGTGAGCAGTTCTTC
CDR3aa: CASSVPMGEQFF

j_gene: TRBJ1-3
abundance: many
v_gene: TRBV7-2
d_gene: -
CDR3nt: TGTGCCAGCAGCTTAGCACCCTCCAGAACTGGAAACACCATATATTTT
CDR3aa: CASSLAPSRTGNTIYF

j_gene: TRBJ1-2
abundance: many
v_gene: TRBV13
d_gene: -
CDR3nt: TGTGCCAGCAGCCACGCGGCTGACAGTCCGTACTATGGCTACACCTTC
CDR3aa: CASSHAADSPYYGYTF

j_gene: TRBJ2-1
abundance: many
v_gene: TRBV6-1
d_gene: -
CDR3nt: TGTGCCAGCAGTAGCTGGCTAGCTGGCAATGAGCAGTTCTTC
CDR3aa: CASSSWLAGNEQFF

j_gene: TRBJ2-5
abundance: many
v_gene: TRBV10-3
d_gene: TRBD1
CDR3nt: TGTGCCATCAGCCAAGATACAGGGGGCAAGACCCAGTACTTC
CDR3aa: CAISQDTGGKTQYF

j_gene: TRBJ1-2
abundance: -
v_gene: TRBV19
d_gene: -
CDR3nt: TGTGCCAGTAGTATGGACGGGGGAGCTAACTATGGCTACACCTTC
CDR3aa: CASSMDGGANYGYTF

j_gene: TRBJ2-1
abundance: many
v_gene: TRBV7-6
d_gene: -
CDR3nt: TGTGCCAGCGGAGAAATCTACAATGAGCAGTTCTTC
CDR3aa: CASGEIYNEQFF

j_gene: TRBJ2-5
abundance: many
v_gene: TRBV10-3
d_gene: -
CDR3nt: TGTGCCATCAGTGGACAGCCAGGGGAGACCCAGTACTTC
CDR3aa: CAISGQPGETQYF

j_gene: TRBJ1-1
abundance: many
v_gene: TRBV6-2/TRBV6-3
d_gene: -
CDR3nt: TGTGCCAGCAGTTCGCGGGACAAAGCTTTCTTT
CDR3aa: CASSSRDKAFF

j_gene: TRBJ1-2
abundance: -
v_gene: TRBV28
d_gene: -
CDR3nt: TGTGCCAGCAGTTTGGGGGGTGGAGGGGCGTACTATGGCTACACCTTC
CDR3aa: CASSLGGGGAYYGYTF

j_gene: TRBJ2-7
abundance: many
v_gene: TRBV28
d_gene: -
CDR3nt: TGTGCCAGCACCCGATACAGGGAACCTGTCTCCTACGAGCAGTACTTC
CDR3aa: CASTRYREPVSYEQYF

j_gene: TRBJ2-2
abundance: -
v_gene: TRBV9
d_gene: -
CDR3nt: TGTGCCAGCAGCGCCCACGCACGTCCGACCGGGGAGCTGTTTTTT
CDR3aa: CASSAHARPTGELFF

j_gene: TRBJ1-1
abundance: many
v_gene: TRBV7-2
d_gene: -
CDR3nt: TGTGCCAGCAGCTTAAGTCCGGACCAAGCTTTCTTT
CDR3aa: CASSLSPDQAFF

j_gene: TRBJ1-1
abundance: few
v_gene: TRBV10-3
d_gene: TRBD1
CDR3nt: TGTGCCATCAAAGGGACAGCCACTGAAGCTTTCTTT
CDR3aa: CAIKGTATEAFF

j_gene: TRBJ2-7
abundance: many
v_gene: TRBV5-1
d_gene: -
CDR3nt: TGCGCCAGCAGAATAACGCCCTACGAGCAGTACTTC
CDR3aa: CASRITPYEQYF

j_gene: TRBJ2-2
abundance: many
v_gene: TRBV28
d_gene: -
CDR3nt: TGTGCCAGCAGACTTACAGGGAGGACCGGGGAGCTGTTTTTT
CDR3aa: CASRLTGRTGELFF

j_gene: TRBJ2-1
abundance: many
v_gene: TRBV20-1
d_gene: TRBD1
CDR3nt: TGCAGTGCTAACAGGGGCTCCTACAATGAGCAGTTCTTC
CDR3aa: CSANRGSYNEQFF

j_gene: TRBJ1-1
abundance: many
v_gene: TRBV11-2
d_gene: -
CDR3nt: TGTGCCAGCAGCTTAGCTCGAAGGAGCACTGAAGCTTTCTTT
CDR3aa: CASSLARRSTEAFF

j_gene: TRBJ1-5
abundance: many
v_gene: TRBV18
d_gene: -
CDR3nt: TGTGCCAGCTCAAAGTGGGTTAATCAGCCCCAGCATTTT
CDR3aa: CASSKWVNQPQHF